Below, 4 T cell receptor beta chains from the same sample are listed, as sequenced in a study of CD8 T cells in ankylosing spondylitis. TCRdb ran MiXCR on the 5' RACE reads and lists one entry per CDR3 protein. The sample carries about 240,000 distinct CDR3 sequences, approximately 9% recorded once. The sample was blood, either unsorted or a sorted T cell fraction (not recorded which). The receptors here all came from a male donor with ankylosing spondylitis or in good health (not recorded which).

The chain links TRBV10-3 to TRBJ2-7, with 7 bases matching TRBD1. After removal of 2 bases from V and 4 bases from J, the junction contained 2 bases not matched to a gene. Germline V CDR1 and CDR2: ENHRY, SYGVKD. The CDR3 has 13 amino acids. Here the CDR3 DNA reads TGTGCCATCAGTGAGGGCAGGGGGTACGAGCAGTACTTC. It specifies CAISEGRGYEQYF.

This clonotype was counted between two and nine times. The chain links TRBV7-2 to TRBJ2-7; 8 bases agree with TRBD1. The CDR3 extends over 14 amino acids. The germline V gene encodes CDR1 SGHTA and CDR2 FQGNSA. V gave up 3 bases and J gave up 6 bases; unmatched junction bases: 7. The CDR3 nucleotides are TGTGCCAGCAGCTTTGGGACAGGTGGAGGCGAGCAGTACTTC. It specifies CASSFGTGGGEQYF.

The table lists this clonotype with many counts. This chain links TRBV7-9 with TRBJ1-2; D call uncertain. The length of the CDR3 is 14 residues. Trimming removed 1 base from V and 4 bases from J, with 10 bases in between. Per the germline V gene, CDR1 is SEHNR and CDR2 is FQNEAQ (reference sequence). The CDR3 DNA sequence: TGTGCCAGCAGCTTAGAATCTAAAACCTATGGCTACACCTTC. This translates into CASSLESKTYGYTF. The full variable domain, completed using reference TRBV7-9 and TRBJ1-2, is DTGVSQNPRHKITKRGQNVTFRCDPISEHNRLYWYRQTLGQGPEFLTYFQNEAQLEKSRLLSDRFSAERPKGSFSTLEIQRTEQGDSAMYLCASSLESKTYGYTFGSGTRLTVV.

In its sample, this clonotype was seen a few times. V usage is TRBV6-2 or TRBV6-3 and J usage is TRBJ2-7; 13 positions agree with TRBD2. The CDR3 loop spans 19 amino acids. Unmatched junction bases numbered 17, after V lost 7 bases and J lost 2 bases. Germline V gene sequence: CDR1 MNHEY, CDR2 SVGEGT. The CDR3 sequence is CASNRLAGGHVDFTYEQYF. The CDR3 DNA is TGTGCCAGCAACCGACTAGCGGGAGGCCACGTGGACTTTACCTACGAGCAGTACTTC.